The following is a T cell receptor beta chain sequence with its context. Donors showed nominal health when sampled, although they likely had unrecorded immune exposures. This entry belongs to a study of cytomegalovirus exposure and HLA in healthy donors. Whole-study context: There were some 120 million unique TCR beta sequences, drawn from 200 million or so T cells, in an earlier analysis.

V gave up 0 bases and J gave up 10 bases; unmatched junction bases: 4. The CDR3 extends over 14 amino acids. Germline V gene sequence: CDR1 SGHRS, CDR2 YFSETQ. Primers: 60 Vbeta forward and 13 Jbeta reverse. Clones were read by immunoSEQ multiplex PCR, and TCRdb kept only the in-frame ones, dropping some. The profile shows over 150,000 clones, 80% of them singletons. This sequence was found in a woman aged 50 to 65 in good health and CMV-seronegative. The sequenced material came from PBMCs. The V gene is TRBV5-1, the J gene TRBJ2-1; 10 bases match TRBD2. CDR3 sequence (DNA): TGCGCCAGCAGCTTGGAACTAGCGGGAAGAGAGCAGTTCTTC. Protein product: CASSLELAGREQFF. Full variable domain (remainder filled in from reference TRBV5-1 and TRBJ2-1): KAGVTQTPRYLIKTRGQQVTLSCSPISGHRSVSWYQQTPGQGLQFLFEYFSETQRNKGNFPGRFSGRQFSNSRSEMNVSTLELGDSALYLCASSLELAGREQFFGPGTRLTVL.